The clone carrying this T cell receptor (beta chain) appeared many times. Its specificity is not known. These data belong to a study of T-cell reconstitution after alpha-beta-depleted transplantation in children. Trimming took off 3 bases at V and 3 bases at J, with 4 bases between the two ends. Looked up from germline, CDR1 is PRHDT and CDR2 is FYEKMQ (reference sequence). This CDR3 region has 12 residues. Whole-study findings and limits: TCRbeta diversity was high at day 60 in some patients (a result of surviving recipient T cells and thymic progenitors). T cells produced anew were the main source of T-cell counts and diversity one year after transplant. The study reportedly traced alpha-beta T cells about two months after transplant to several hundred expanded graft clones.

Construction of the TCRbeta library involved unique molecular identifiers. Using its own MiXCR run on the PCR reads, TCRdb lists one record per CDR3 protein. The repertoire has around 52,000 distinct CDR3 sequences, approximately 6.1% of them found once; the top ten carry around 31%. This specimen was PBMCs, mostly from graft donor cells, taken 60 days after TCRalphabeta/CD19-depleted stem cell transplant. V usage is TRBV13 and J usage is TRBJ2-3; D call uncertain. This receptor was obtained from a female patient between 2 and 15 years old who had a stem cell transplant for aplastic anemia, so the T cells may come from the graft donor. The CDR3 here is CASSFGTDTQYF. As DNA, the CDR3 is TGTGCCAGCAGCTTTGGGACAGATACGCAGTATTTT. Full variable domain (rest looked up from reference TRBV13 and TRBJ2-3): AAGVIQSPRHLIKEKRETATLKCYPIPRHDTVYWYQQGPGQDPQFLISFYEKMQSDKGSIPDRFSAQQFSDYHSELNMSSLELGDSALYFCASSFGTDTQYFGPGTRLTVL.